The TCR beta chain described here comes from a study of T cells in Graves' hyperthyroidism and ophthalmopathy. The CDR3 is made up of 15 amino acids. The germline V gene has CDR1 MNHEY and CDR2 SVGAGI. Trimming shortened V by 0 bases and J by 7 bases, and 13 bases separated the two germline ends. There are many counts of this clonotype. TCR beta CDR3 regions were amplified from RNA. When the TCR CDR3 underwent first-round RT-PCR, the HTBI primer set was used. TCRdb re-derived calls from the multiplex PCR reads in MiXCR, one entry per CDR3 protein. The table shows 300,000 to 350,000 distinct CDR3 sequences, with roughly a fifth occurring only once. The authors deemed Graves' hyperthyroidism stable absent ophthalmopathy progression within 18 months. The study based diagnoses on clinical symptoms, serum thyroxine and TRAb, thyroid ultrasound and orbital computed tomography. Isolation of PBMCs was performed on 9.5 to 10 ml fresh peripheral blood.

The sample consisted of blood. The chain employs TRBV6-5 and TRBJ1-5; no clear D. This sequence was found in a woman aged 45-60 years with Graves' hyperthyroidism. The CDR3 reads CASSYSVKAGQPQHF. CDR3 sequence (DNA): TGTGCCAGCAGTTACTCTGTAAAGGCAGGACAGCCCCAGCATTTT.